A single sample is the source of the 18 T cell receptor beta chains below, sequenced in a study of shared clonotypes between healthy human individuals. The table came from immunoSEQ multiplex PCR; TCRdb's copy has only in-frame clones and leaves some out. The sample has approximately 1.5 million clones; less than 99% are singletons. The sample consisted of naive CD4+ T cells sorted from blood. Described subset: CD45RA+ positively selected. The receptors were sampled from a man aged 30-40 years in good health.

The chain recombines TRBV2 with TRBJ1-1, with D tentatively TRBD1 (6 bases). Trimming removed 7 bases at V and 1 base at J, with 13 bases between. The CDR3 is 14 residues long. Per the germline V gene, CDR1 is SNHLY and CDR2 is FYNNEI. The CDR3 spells CASTSGTPNTEAFF. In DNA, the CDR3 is TGTGCCAGCACCTCCGGGACACCGAACACTGAAGCTTTCTTT. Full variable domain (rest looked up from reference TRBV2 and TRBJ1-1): EPEVTQTPSHQVTQMGQEVILRCVPISNHLYFYWYRQILGQKVEFLVSFYNNEISEKSEIFDDQFSVERPDGSNFTLKIRSTKLEDSAMYFCASTSGTPNTEAFFGQGTRLTVV.

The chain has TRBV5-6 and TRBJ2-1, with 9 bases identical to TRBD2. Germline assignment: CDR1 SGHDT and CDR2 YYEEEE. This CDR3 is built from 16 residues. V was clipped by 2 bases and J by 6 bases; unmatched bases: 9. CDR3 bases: TGTGCCAGCAGCTTTAGGTCTAGCGGGACCCGCAATGAGCAGTTCTTC. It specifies CASSFRSSGTRNEQFF.

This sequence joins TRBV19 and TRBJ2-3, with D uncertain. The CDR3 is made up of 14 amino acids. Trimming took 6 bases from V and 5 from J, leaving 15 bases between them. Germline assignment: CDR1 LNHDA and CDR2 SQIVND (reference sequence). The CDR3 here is CASSAAPRLDTQYF. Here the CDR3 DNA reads TGTGCCAGTAGCGCCGCCCCACGGTTAGATACGCAGTATTTT.

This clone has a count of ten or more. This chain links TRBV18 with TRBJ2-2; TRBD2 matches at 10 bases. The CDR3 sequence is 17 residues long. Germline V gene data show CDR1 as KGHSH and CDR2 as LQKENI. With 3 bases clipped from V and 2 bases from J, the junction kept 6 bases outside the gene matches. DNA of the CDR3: TGTGCCAGCTCACCCCCCGGACTAGCGGTTAACACCGGGGAGCTGTTTTTT. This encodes CASSPPGLAVNTGELFF.

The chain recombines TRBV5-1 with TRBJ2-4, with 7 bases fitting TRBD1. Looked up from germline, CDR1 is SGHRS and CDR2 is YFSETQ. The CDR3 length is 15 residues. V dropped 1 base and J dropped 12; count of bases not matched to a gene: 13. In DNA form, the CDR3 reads TGCGCCAGCAGCTTGACAGGGGACGACCGTTCCTCTCAGTACTTC. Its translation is CASSLTGDDRSSQYF. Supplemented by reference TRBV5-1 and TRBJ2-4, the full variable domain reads KAGVTQTPRYLIKTRGQQVTLSCSPISGHRSVSWYQQTPGQGLQFLFEYFSETQRNKGNFPGRFSGRQFSNSRSEMNVSTLELGDSALYLCASSLTGDDRSSQYFGAGTRLSVL.

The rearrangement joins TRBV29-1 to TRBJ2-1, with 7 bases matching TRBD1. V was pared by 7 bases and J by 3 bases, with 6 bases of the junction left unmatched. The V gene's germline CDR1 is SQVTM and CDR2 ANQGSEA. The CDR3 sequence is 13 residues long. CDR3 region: CSAGDSFYNEQFF. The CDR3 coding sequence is TGCAGCGCCGGGGACAGTTTCTACAATGAGCAGTTCTTC.

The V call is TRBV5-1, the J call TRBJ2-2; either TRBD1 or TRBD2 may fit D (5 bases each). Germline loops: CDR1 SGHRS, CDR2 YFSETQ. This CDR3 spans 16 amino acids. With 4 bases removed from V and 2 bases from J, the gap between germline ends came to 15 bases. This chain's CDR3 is CASSITGTTNTGELFF. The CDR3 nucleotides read TGCGCCAGCAGCATTACCGGGACGACAAACACCGGGGAGCTGTTTTTT.

The CDR3 DNA follows: TGTGCCAGCAGAGAGGGACTGAACTACAATGAGCAGTTCTTC. Translated, it gives CASREGLNYNEQFF. This chain links TRBV27 with TRBJ2-1; D may be TRBD2 (6 bases). V was clipped by 6 bases and J by 3 bases, with 12 bases between them. Germline V gene lookup returns CDR1 MNHEY and CDR2 SMNVEV (reference sequence). The CDR3 consists of 14 residues.

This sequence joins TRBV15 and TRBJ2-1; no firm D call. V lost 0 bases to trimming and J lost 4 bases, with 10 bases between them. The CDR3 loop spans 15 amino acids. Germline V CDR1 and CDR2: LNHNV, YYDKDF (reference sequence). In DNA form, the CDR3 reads TGTGCCACCAGCAGAGATTCGGCTGGGTACAATGAGCAGTTCTTC. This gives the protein CATSRDSAGYNEQFF.

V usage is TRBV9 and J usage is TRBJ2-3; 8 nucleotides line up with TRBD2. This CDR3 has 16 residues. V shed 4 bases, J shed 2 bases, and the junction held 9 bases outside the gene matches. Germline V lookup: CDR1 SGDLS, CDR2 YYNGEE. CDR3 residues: CASSPGGGLYTDTQYF. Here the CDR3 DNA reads TGTGCCAGCAGCCCAGGCGGGGGGCTTTACACAGATACGCAGTATTTT.

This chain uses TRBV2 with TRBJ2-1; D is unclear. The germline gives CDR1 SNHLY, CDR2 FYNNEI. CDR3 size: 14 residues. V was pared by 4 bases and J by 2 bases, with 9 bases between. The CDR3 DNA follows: TGTGCCAGCAGTGGTTTCCAGGCCTACAATGAGCAGTTCTTC. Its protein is CASSGFQAYNEQFF.

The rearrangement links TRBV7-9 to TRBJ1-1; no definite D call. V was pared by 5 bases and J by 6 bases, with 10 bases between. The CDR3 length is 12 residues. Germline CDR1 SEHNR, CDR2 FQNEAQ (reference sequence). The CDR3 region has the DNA TGTGCCAGCAGCCCCCGCCTGTCTGAAGCTTTCTTT. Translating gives CASSPRLSEAFF.

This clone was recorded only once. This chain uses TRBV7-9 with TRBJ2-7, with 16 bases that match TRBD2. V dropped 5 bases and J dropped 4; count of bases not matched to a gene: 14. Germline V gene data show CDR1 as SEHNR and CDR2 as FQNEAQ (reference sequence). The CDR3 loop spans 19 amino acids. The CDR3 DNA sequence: TGTGCCAGCAGCAGAAGGGGACTAGCGGGAGGGCTCGGAAGTTACGAGCAGTACTTC. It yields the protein CASSRRGLAGGLGSYEQYF.

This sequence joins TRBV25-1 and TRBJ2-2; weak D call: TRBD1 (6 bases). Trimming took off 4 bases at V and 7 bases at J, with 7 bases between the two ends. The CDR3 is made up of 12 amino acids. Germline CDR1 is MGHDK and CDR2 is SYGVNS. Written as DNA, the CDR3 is TGTGCCAGCAGTGGGGGGCTCGGGGAGCTGTTTTTT. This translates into CASSGGLGELFF.

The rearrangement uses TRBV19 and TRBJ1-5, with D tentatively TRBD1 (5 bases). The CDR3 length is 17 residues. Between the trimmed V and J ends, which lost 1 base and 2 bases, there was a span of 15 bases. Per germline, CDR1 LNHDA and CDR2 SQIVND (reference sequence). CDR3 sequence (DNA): TGTGCCAGTAGTATAGGGGCAGGGCGGATGGGCAATCAGCCCCAGCATTTT. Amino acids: CASSIGAGRMGNQPQHF.

The CDR3 nucleotides read TGTGCCACCAGCGGCGGGACTAGCGGGAGTCGATTCATCCATGAGCAGTTCTTC. Protein sequence: CATSGGTSGSRFIHEQFF. The rearrangement uses TRBV15 and TRBJ2-1, with 14 bases that match TRBD2. The CDR3 is 18 amino acids. V lost 5 bases to trimming and J lost 8 bases; unmatched junction nucleotides: 14. The germline gives CDR1 LNHNV, CDR2 YYDKDF (reference sequence).

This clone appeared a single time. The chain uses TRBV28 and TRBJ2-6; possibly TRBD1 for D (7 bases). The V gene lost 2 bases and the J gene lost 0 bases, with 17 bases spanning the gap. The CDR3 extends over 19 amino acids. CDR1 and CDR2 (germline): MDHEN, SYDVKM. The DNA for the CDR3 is TGTGCCAGCAGTTTAGTATTGGCAGGGGGAGGCTCTGGGGCCAACGTCCTGACTTTC. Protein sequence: CASSLVLAGGGSGANVLTF.

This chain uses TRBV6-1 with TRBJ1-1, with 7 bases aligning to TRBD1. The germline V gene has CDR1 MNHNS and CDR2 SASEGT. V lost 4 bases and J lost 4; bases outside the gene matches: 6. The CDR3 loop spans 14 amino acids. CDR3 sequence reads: CASSAFTGATEAFF. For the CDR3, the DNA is TGTGCCAGCAGTGCATTTACAGGGGCCACTGAAGCTTTCTTT.